The TCR beta chain described here comes from a study of blood T cell repertoires in COVID-19. At the level of the study: Spain, Italy and the United States supplied samples that represented acute and convalescent COVID-19. T cells, B-cell-depleted T cells, or PBMCs supplied cDNA or gDNA.

Germline V lookup: CDR1 LGHNA, CDR2 YSLEER. The V segment lost 4 bases and the J segment 4 bases; nucleotides outside the gene matches: 18. The CDR3 length is 20 residues. Per the original data handling: Amplifying reference gene primers gave estimates of nucleated cell counts. TCRdb's table, derived via immunoSEQ multiplex PCR, lists solely in-frame clones and lacks some. V and J calls and clone size are copied from that table; D and trimming were computed from the DNA. The sample consists of fewer than 300,000 clones, about 87% of them appearing once. The sequenced sample was peripheral blood. The TCR sequence derives from a woman between 50 and 59 years old with acute or convalescent COVID-19. The chain joins TRBV4-3 to TRBJ2-3, with TRBD2 matching 12 bases. In nucleotides, the CDR3 is TGCGCCAGCAGCCCCTCCTCAGTCGGGTCTAGCGGGAGGGTCTCAGATACGCAGTATTTT. It encodes CASSPSSVGSSGRVSDTQYF.